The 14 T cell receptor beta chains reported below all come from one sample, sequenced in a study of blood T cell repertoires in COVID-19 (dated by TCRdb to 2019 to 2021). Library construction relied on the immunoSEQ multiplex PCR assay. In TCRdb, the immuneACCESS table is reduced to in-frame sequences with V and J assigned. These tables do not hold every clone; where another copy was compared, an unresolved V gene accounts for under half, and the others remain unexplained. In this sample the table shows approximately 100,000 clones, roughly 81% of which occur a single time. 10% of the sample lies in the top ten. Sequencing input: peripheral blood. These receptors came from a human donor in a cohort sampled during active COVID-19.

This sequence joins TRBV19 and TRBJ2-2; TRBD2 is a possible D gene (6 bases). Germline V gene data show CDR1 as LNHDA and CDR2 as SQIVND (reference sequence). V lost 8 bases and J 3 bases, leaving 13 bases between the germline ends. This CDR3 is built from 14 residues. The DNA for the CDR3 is TGTGCCAGTCAACGGGGGAGTGACACCGGGGAGCTGTTTTTT. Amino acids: CASQRGSDTGELFF.

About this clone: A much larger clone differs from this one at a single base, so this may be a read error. The CDR3 protein is CASSGQGSYEQYF. The CDR3 DNA follows: TGTGCCAGCAGCGGACAGGGGTCCTACGAGCAGTACTTC. The V and J genes are TRBV9 and TRBJ2-7; 8 bases fit TRBD1. The V and J ends lost 3 bases and 1 base, in that order; junction bases with no gene match: 0. Germline CDR1 and CDR2: SGDLS and YYNGEE. The CDR3 sequence is 13 residues long.

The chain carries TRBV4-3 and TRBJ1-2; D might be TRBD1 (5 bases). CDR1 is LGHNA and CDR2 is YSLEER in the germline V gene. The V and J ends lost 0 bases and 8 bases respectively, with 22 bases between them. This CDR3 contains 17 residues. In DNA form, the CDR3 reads TGCGCCAGCAGCCAAGATTGGTTTAAGGGGAGGCCCGGCGGCTACACCTTC. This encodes CASSQDWFKGRPGGYTF.

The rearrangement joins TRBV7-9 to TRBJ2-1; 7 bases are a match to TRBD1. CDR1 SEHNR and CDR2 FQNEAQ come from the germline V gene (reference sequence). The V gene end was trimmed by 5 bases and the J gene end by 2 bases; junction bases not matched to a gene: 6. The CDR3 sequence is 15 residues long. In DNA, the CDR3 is TGTGCCAGCAGCGAGGGACAGAGTGCCTACAATGAGCAGTTCTTC. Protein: CASSEGQSAYNEQFF.

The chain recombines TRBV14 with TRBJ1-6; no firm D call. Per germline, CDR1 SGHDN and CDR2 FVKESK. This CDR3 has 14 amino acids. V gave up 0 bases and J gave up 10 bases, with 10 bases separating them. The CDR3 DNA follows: TGTGCCAGCAGCCAAGACATGAGCCCCTCACCCCTCCACTTT. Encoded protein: CASSQDMSPSPLHF.

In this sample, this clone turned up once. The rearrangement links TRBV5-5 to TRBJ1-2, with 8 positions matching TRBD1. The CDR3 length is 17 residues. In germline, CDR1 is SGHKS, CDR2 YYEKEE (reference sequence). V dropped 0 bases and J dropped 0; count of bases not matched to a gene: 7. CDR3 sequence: CASSLVAGGGSNYGYTF. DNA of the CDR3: TGTGCCAGCAGCTTGGTAGCAGGGGGCGGCTCTAACTATGGCTACACCTTC.

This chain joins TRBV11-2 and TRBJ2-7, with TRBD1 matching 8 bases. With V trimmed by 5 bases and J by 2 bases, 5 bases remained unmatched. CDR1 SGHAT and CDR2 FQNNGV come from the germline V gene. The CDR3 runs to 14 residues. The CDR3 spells CASSAGTGAYEQYF. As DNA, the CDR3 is TGTGCCAGCAGCGCAGGGACAGGAGCCTACGAGCAGTACTTC.

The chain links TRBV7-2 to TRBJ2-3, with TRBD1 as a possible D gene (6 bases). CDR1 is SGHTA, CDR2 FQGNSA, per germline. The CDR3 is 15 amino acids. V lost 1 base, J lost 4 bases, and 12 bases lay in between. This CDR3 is CASSLEAQGSDTQYF. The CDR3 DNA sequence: TGTGCCAGCAGCTTAGAGGCGCAGGGGTCAGATACGCAGTATTTT.

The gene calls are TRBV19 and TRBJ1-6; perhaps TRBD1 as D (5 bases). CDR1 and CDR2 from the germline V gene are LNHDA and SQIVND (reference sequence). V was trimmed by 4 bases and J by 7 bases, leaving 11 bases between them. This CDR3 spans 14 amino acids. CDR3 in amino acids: CASSSDSWNSPLHF. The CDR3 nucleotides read TGTGCCAGTAGTAGCGACAGTTGGAATTCACCCCTCCACTTT.

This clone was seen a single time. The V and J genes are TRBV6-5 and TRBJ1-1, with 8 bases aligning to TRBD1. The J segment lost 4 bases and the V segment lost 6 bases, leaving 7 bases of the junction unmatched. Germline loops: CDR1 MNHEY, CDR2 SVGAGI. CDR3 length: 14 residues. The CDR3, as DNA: TGTGCCAGCAGGCAACAGGGGGGTGGCACTGAAGCTTTCTTT. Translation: CASRQQGGGTEAFF.

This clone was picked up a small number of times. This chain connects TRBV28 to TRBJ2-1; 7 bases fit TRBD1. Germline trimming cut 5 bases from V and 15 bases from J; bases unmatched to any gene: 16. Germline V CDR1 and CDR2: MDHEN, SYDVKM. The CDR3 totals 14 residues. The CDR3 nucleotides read TGTGCCAGCAGTCCCGTTGGACAGGTCCGGTCATGGTTCTTC. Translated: CASSPVGQVRSWFF. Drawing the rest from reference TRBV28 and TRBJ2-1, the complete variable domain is DVKVTQSSRYLVKRTGEKVFLECVQDMDHENMFWYRQDPGLGLRLIYFSYDVKMKEKGDIPEGYSVSREKKERFSLILESASTNQTSMYLCASSPVGQVRSWFFGPGTRLTVL.

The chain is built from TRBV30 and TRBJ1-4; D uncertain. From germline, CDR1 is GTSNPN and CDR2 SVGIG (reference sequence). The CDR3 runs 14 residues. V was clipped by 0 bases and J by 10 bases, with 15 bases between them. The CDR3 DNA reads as TGTGCCTGGAGTGTTGGAGGGTACGTAGGAAAACTGTTTTTT. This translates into CAWSVGGYVGKLFF.

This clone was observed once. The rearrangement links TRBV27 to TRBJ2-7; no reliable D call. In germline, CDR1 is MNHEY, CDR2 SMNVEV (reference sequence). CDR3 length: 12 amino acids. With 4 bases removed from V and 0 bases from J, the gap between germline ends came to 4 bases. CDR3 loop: CASSSSSYEQYF. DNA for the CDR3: TGTGCCAGCAGTTCGAGCTCCTACGAGCAGTACTTC.

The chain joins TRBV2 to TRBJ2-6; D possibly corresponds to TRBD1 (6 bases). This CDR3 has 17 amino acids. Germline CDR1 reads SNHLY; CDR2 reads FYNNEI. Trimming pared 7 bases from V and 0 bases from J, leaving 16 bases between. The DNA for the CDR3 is TGTGCCAGCACTAAGGACAGATCACGCTCTGGGGCCAACGTCCTGACTTTC. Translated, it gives CASTKDRSRSGANVLTF.